In its sample, the clone carrying this T cell receptor beta chain is medium-sized. Its antigen is as yet unknown. Four subsets defined by PD-1 and/or TIGIT were sorted from live CD3+CD8+TCRalphabeta+ cells. TCR libraries were prepared from about 15 ng of total RNA with the QIAseq Immune Repertoire TCR panel. TCRdb reanalysed the reads using MiXCR and keeps one entry per CDR3 protein. Here the sample spans approximately 1,100 distinct CDR3 sequences, over 8% being singletons. The data were taken from a study of circulating CD8 cells and anti-PD-1 response in melanoma. Turning to the study itself: About 50% of the 13 melanoma patients received first-line anti-PD-1 therapy.

CDR3 length: 15 amino acids. The trim removed 7 bases at V and 2 bases at J, leaving 6 bases unmatched. General study points: At M1, fewer than 8% of TRB clonotypes appeared in multiple subsets.

The TCR was taken from a human donor with melanoma. The rearrangement joins TRBV12-3 or TRBV12-4 to TRBJ2-1, with TRBD1 matching over 9 bases. This specimen was CD8+ T cells from PBMCs, taken at baseline or after one month of anti-PD-1 therapy (not recorded which). The DNA for the CDR3 is TGTGCCAGCACCCCCACAGGGGGCGCCTACAATGAGCAGTTCTTC. This encodes CASTPTGGAYNEQFF.